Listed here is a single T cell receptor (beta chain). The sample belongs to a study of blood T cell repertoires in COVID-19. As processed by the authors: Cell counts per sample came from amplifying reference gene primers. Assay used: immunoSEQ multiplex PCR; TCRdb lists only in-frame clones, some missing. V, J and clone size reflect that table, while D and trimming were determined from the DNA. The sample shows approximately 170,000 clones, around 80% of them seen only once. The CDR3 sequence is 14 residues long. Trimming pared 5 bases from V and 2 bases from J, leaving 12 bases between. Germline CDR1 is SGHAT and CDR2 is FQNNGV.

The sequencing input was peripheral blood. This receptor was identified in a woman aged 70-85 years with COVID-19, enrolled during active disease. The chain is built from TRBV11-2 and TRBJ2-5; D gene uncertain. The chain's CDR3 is CASSPLLVQETQYF. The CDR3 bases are TGTGCCAGCAGCCCTCTCCTCGTACAAGAGACCCAGTACTTC.